The 7 T cell receptor beta chains reported below all come from one sample, sequenced in a study of T cell repertoires in ileal Crohn's disease. TCRdb's table, derived via immunoSEQ multiplex PCR, lists solely in-frame clones and lacks some. This sample has over a thousand clones; around 80% occur once, and the top ten carry roughly 13%. The time point is: neoterminal ileum biopsy at postoperative endoscopy, about 6 months after surgery. Sequenced material: ileal tissue. The source of these receptors is an adult with Crohn's disease.

On this clone itself: Other DNA sequences in this specimen translate into the identical CDR3. The chain joins TRBV4-1 to TRBJ1-1; no clear D gene. The V end lost 0 bases, the J end lost 5 bases, and 4 bases lay between the germline ends. The CDR3 covers 12 residues. The germline gives CDR1 MGHRA, CDR2 YSYEKL. CDR3 protein: CASSQDATEAFF. The CDR3 DNA reads as TGCGCCAGCAGCCAAGATGCGACTGAAGCTTTCTTT.

This clone was counted only a few times. The rearrangement uses TRBV28 and TRBJ2-3; 9 bases agree with TRBD2. The V segment lost 5 bases and the J segment 9 bases; nucleotides outside the gene matches: 18. The germline CDR1 and CDR2 sequences are MDHEN and SYDVKM. This CDR3 region has 17 residues. Here the CDR3 reads CASSPPGSGGPRVTQYF. The CDR3 region has the DNA TGTGCCAGCAGTCCCCCAGGTAGCGGGGGCCCTCGGGTGACGCAGTATTTT.

V usage is TRBV11-2 and J usage is TRBJ2-7; the D gene is possibly TRBD1 (6 bases). CDR3 length equals 15 residues. Germline loops: CDR1 SGHAT, CDR2 FQNNGV. The V gene lost 5 bases and the J gene lost 5 bases, with 19 bases spanning the gap. CDR3 loop: CASSTWAGDFDEQYF. DNA of the CDR3: TGTGCCAGCAGCACCTGGGCAGGGGATTTCGACGAGCAGTACTTC.

The CDR3 sequence is CASSIRASPTYEQYF. For the CDR3, the DNA is TGCGCCAGCAGCATCCGGGCCTCGCCCACCTACGAGCAGTACTTC. The chain joins TRBV5-1 to TRBJ2-7; D call uncertain. The CDR3 loop spans 15 amino acids. Trimming took off 4 bases at V and 2 bases at J, with 16 bases between the two ends. Germline-derived CDR1 and CDR2 are SGHRS and YFSETQ.

The V call is TRBV15, the J call TRBJ2-1; TRBD2 matches at 12 bases. V lost 0 bases, J lost 10 bases, and 13 bases stayed unmatched. Germline V gene sequence: CDR1 LNHNV, CDR2 YYDKDF (reference sequence). The CDR3 totals 18 residues. Here the CDR3 reads CATSRDLSSSGGVREQFF. CDR3 nucleotide sequence: TGTGCCACCAGCAGAGATCTCTCATCTAGCGGGGGGGTCAGGGAGCAGTTCTTC.

The chain combines TRBV15 with TRBJ2-2; D unclear. The CDR3 extends over 12 amino acids. Looked up from germline, CDR1 is LNHNV and CDR2 is YYDKDF (reference sequence). V was clipped by 4 bases and J by 4 bases, with 4 bases between them. The CDR3 DNA reads as TGTGCCACCAGCACAGGCACCGGGGAGCTGTTTTTT. Translating it yields CATSTGTGELFF. Variable domain in full (rest from reference TRBV15 and TRBJ2-2): DAMVIQNPRYQVTQFGKPVTLSCSQTLNHNVMYWYQQKSSQAPKLLFHYYDKDFNNEADTPDNFQSRRPNTSFCFLDIRSPGLGDTAMYLCATSTGTGELFFGEGSRLTVL.

The chain combines TRBV29-1 with TRBJ1-2, with 10 bases matching TRBD1. The CDR3 sequence is 13 residues long. Germline CDR1 is SQVTM and CDR2 is ANQGSEA. The V gene end was trimmed by 7 bases and the J gene end by 8 bases; junction bases not matched to a gene: 10. CDR3 region: CSAWTGGIGGYTF. DNA of the CDR3: TGCAGCGCCTGGACAGGGGGGATTGGGGGCTACACCTTC.